The following is a T cell receptor beta chain sequence with its context. Its antigen is not known. The length of the CDR3 is 16 residues. CDR1 WSHSY and CDR2 SAAADI come from the germline V gene. Losses at the gene ends were 7 bases for V and 1 base for J; bases not matched to a gene: 12. This specimen belongs to a study of cytomegalovirus exposure and HLA in healthy donors. Notes on the study in general: Investigators reported about 160 TCR beta chains as tied to cytomegalovirus. Analysis was carried out at a later point, and it linked a missense DCLRE1C variant to TCR beta V- and J-gene trimming. Most subjects' HLA-A and HLA-B alleles were reportedly predicted from TCR beta sequences.

The study ran its PCR with 60 Vbeta and 13 Jbeta primers. Assay: immunoSEQ multiplex PCR; the TCRdb copy retains only in-frame clones and omits some. The sample has some 160,000 clones; more than 65% are singletons. Sequences were obtained from PBMCs. V and J are TRBV10-2 and TRBJ2-7; TRBD1 aligns across 8 bases. The clonotype was recovered from a woman under 40 in good health and CMV-seronegative. CDR3 DNA sequence: TGCGCCAGCACAGAAGGTGCAGGGGGCTTATCCTACGAGCAGTACTTC. This encodes CASTEGAGGLSYEQYF.